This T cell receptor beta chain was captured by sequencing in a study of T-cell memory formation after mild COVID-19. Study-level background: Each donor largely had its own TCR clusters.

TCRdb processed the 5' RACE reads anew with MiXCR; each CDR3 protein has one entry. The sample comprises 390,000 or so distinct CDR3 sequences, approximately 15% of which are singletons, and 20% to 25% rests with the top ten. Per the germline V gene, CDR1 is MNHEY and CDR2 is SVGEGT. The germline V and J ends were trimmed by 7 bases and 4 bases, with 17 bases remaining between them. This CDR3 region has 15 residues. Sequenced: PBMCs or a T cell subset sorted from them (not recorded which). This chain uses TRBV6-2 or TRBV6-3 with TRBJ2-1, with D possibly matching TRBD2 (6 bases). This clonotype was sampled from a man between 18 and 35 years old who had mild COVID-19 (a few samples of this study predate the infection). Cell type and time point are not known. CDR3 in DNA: TGTGCCAGCAATAAAGACGGGGGTACTTACAATGAGCAGTTCTTC. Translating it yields CASNKDGGTYNEQFF.